This T cell receptor beta chain stems from a study of cytomegalovirus exposure and HLA in healthy donors. Study-wide findings and caveats: Reports state that TCR beta sequences accurately predicted most subjects' HLA-A and HLA-B alleles.

CDR1 is SGHKS, CDR2 YYEKEE, per germline (reference sequence). Trimming shortened V by 3 bases and J by 0 bases, and 13 bases separated the two germline ends. The CDR3 totals 16 residues. Primers included in the PCR were 60 Vbeta and 13 Jbeta primers. Clones were read by immunoSEQ multiplex PCR, and TCRdb kept only the in-frame ones, dropping some. The table includes around 140,000 clones, about four fifths detected once. Notes on this clone: Its matching antigen is unknown.

The TCR originated in a man aged 40-49 years in good health and CMV-seronegative. The chain has TRBV5-5 and TRBJ1-5, with D possibly being TRBD1 (5 bases). Material for sequencing was PBMCs. The CDR3 DNA reads as TGTGCCAGCAGCTCCCGCCCCCAGGGTAGCAATCAGCCCCAGCATTTT. This gives the protein CASSSRPQGSNQPQHF.